A selection of T cell receptor beta chains follows, all from one sample in a study of blood T cell repertoires in COVID-19. Profiling relied on immunoSEQ multiplex PCR, and the TCRdb table lists in-frame clones only, not all of them. This table has 100,000 to 150,000 clones, 70% to 90% appearing once. Input material: peripheral blood. These receptor sequences come from a man between 65 and 80 years old with active COVID-19. Each CDR3 is given with its conserved first and last residue. D genes are given only for firm matches. Clone size appears in some rows only: once, few, many, or a class for an expanded clone.

V	J	length	size	D	CDR3	DNA
TRBV7-8	TRBJ1-1	14	NA	NA	CASSLRGALDEAFF	TGTGCCAGCAGCTTACGGGGGGCCCTGGATGAAGCTTTCTTT
TRBV19	TRBJ2-1	16	NA	TRBD2	CASSSAGTSGDNEQFF	TGTGCCAGTAGTAGCGCCGGGACTAGCGGCGACAATGAGCAGTTCTTC
TRBV3-1/TRBV3-2	TRBJ1-2	12	NA	NA	CASGGQSYGYTF	TGTGCCAGCGGCGGACAGAGTTATGGCTACACCTTC
TRBV2	TRBJ1-2	17	NA	TRBD1	CASSPGRDSDFNYGYTF	TGTGCCAGCAGTCCGGGCCGGGACAGTGACTTCAACTATGGCTACACCTTC
TRBV19	TRBJ1-6	14	NA	NA	CASSRTQAPGTLHF	TGTGCCAGTAGTAGGACACAAGCCCCCGGCACCCTCCACTTT
TRBV14	TRBJ1-2	15	NA	NA	CASSQDRRGPYGYTF	TGTGCCAGCAGCCAAGATCGGCGGGGGCCCTATGGCTACACCTTC
TRBV29-1	TRBJ2-7	14	NA	TRBD1	CSVATGTAPLEQYF	TGCAGCGTCGCTACCGGGACAGCTCCTTTAGAGCAGTACTTC
TRBV28	TRBJ2-3	15	NA	TRBD1	CASSRDRDGGDTQYF	TGTGCCAGCAGTCGAGACAGGGATGGGGGAGATACGCAGTATTTT
TRBV3-1/TRBV3-2	TRBJ1-6	14	NA	NA	CASSQGKVNSPLHF	TGTGCCAGCAGCCAGGGCAAGGTTAATTCACCCCTCCACTTT
TRBV19	TRBJ1-1	13	once	NA	CASFPNTNTEAFF	TGTGCCAGCTTCCCCAACACGAACACTGAAGCTTTCTTT
TRBV9	TRBJ1-6	14	few	TRBD1	CASSRGTGISPLHF	TGTGCCAGCAGCAGGGGGACAGGTATATCACCCCTCCACTTT
TRBV30	TRBJ1-1	16	NA	NA	CAWSHYRESKNTEAFF	TGTGCCTGGAGTCATTACAGGGAATCAAAGAACACTGAAGCTTTCTTT
TRBV5-1	TRBJ2-7	13	few	TRBD1	CASSRTGVYEQYF	TGCGCCAGCAGCCGGACAGGGGTTTACGAGCAGTACTTC
TRBV6-5	TRBJ2-7	13	once	NA	CASMGQVSYEQYF	TGTGCCAGCATGGGACAAGTATCCTACGAGCAGTACTTC
TRBV28	TRBJ2-7	14	NA	TRBD1	CASTRTGVTYEQYF	TGTGCCAGCACCCGGACAGGGGTTACCTACGAGCAGTACTTC
TRBV5-1	TRBJ1-3	15	NA	NA	CASSLEGGGGNTIYF	TGCGCCAGCAGCTTGGAGGGTGGAGGTGGAAACACCATATATTTT
TRBV2	TRBJ2-7	17	NA	TRBD2	CASTGTSGSWGSGRQYF	TGTGCCAGCACGGGGACTAGCGGGAGCTGGGGGTCCGGTCGGCAGTACTTC
TRBV4-3	TRBJ2-3	17	NA	NA	CASSQLVGGKRTDTQYF	TGCGCCAGCAGCCAGTTAGTCGGCGGGAAACGGACAGATACGCAGTATTTT
TRBV5-6	TRBJ2-2	16	NA	NA	CASSLRGVGYTGELFF	TGTGCCAGCAGCCTACGCGGGGTAGGGTACACCGGGGAGCTGTTTTTT
TRBV6-2/TRBV6-3	TRBJ2-1	14	NA	TRBD2	CASSPGLAGAREFF	TGTGCCAGCAGTCCCGGACTAGCGGGAGCCCGGGAGTTCTTC
TRBV7-9	TRBJ1-2	14	NA	TRBD1	CASSSTGGADGYTF	TGTGCCAGCAGCAGCACAGGGGGCGCGGATGGCTACACCTTC
TRBV30	TRBJ2-3	13	few	NA	CAWSGVARDTQYF	TGTGCCTGGAGTGGGGTCGCTAGGGATACGCAGTATTTT
TRBV4-2	TRBJ2-1	14	few	NA	CASARRDSNNEQFF	TGTGCCAGTGCCCGCCGGGACTCTAACAATGAGCAGTTCTTC
TRBV11-2	TRBJ2-3	18	NA	NA	CASSFAPGASRAGDTQYF	TGTGCCAGCAGCTTCGCGCCTGGGGCGTCTAGAGCGGGAGATACGCAGTATTTT
TRBV6-6	TRBJ2-7	16	once	TRBD2	CASTPEGAGVSYEQYF	TGTGCCAGCACCCCCGAGGGAGCGGGGGTCTCCTACGAGCAGTACTTC
TRBV5-1	TRBJ2-3	13	once	NA	CASSLRQTDTQYF	TGCGCCAGCAGCTTGAGACAGACAGATACGCAGTATTTT
TRBV7-2	TRBJ2-7	15	NA	TRBD1	CASSLAGTGGAEQYF	TGTGCCAGCAGCTTAGCGGGGACAGGGGGCGCCGAGCAGTACTTC
TRBV28	TRBJ2-1	18	NA	NA	CASSPYVRQANRYNEQFF	TGTGCCAGCAGTCCTTATGTACGACAGGCGAACCGTTACAATGAGCAGTTCTTC
TRBV5-1	TRBJ1-4	15	NA	TRBD1	CASSFQGALGEKLFF	TGCGCCAGCAGCTTCCAGGGGGCACTAGGTGAAAAACTGTTTTTT
TRBV19	TRBJ2-1	15	NA	TRBD2	CASSIEAGARDEQFF	TGTGCCAGTAGTATAGAAGCGGGAGCAAGGGATGAGCAGTTCTTC
TRBV19	TRBJ1-1	13	NA	TRBD1	CASSRQGPMEAFF	TGTGCCAGTAGCCGACAGGGGCCCATGGAAGCTTTCTTT
TRBV3-1/TRBV3-2	TRBJ2-7	14	NA	NA	CASSQDPETWQQYF	TGTGCCAGCAGCCAAGATCCGGAGACTTGGCAGCAGTACTTC
TRBV14	TRBJ2-7	18	once	TRBD2	CASSQAPRLAGVTYEQYF	TGTGCCAGCAGCCAAGCCCCGAGGCTAGCGGGAGTCACCTACGAGCAGTACTTC
TRBV18	TRBJ1-1	12	NA	NA	CASSPGPFEAFF	TGTGCCAGCTCCCCTGGGCCCTTTGAAGCTTTCTTT
TRBV14	TRBJ2-5	14	once	TRBD1	CASSQETGDETQYF	TGTGCCAGCAGCCAAGAGACAGGGGACGAGACCCAGTACTTC
TRBV6-5	TRBJ2-2	16	NA	NA	CASSYSSARVPGELFF	TGTGCCAGCAGTTACTCATCGGCGCGGGTCCCCGGGGAGCTGTTTTTT
TRBV7-2	TRBJ1-1	16	NA	TRBD1	CASSSPGQGKGTEAFF	TGTGCCAGCAGCTCCCCGGGACAGGGCAAAGGCACTGAAGCTTTCTTT
TRBV6-2/TRBV6-3	TRBJ2-5	16	NA	TRBD2	CASSKPGTSGRETQYF	TGTGCCAGCAGCAAACCCGGGACTAGCGGGAGGGAGACCCAGTACTTC
TRBV7-9	TRBJ1-4	15	NA	NA	CASSLLQGTNEKLFF	TGTGCCAGCAGCTTATTGCAGGGAACTAATGAAAAACTGTTTTTT
TRBV21-1	TRBJ2-1	15	NA	NA	CASSKVSGRSSEQFF	TGTGCCAGCAGCAAAGTTAGCGGGAGAAGTAGTGAGCAGTTCTTC
TRBV6-5	TRBJ2-7	14	once	TRBD1	CASRGGTGAYEQYF	TGTGCCAGCAGGGGGGGGACAGGGGCCTACGAGCAGTACTTC
TRBV2	TRBJ1-1	14	NA	NA	CASSEASVLAEAFF	TGTGCCAGCAGTGAAGCCTCGGTCCTGGCTGAAGCTTTCTTT